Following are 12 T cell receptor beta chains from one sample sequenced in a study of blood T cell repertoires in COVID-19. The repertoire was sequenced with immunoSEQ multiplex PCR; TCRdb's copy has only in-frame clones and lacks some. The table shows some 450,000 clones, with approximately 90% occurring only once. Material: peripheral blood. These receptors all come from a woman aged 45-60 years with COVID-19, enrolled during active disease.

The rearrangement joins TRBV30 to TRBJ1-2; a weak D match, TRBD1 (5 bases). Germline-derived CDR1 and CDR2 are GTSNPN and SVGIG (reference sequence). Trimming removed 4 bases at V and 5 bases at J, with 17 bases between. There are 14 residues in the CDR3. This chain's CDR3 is CAWKQAGLTYGYTF. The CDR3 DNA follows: TGTGCCTGGAAACAGGCGGGGCTCACGTATGGCTACACCTTC. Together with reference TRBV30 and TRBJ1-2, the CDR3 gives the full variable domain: SQTIHQWPATLVQPVGSPLSLECTVEGTSNPNLYWYRQAAGRGLQLLFYSVGIGQISSEVPQNLSASRPQDRQFILSSKKLLLSDSGFYLCAWKQAGLTYGYTFGSGTRLTVV.

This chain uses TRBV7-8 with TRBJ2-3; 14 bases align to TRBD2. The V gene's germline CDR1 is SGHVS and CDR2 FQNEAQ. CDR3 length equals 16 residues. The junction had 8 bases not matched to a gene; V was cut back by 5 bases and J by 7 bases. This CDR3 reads CASSPGLAGGRNTQYF. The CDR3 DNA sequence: TGTGCCAGCAGCCCAGGACTAGCGGGGGGTAGAAATACGCAGTATTTT.

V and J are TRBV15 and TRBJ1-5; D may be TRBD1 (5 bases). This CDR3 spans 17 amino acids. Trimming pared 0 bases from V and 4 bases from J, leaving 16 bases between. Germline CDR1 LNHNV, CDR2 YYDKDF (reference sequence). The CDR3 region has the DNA TGTGCCACCAGCAGAGATGGAAGTGGGGGGATGAATCAGCCCCAGCATTTT. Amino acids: CATSRDGSGGMNQPQHF.

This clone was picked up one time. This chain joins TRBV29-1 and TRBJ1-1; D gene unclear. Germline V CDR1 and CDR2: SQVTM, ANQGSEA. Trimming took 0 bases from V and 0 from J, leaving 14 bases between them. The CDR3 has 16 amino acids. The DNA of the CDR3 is TGCAGCGTTGAAGATAATTTTGGCAGAATGAACACTGAAGCTTTCTTT. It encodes CSVEDNFGRMNTEAFF.

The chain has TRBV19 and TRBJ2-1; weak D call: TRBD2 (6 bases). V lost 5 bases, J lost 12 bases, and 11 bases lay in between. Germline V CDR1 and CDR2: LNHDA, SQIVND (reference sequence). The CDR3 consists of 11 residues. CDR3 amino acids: CASSPGLRQFF. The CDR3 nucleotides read TGTGCCAGTAGTCCAGGACTACGGCAGTTCTTC. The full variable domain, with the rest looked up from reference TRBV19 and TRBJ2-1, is DGGITQSPKYLFRKEGQNVTLSCEQNLNHDAMYWYRQDPGQGLRLIYYSQIVNDFQKGDIAEGYSVSREKKESFPLTVTSAQKNPTAFYLCASSPGLRQFFGPGTRLTVL.

The CDR3 here is CASSDITAKNTEAFF. CDR3 nucleotide sequence: TGTGCCAGCAGTGACATCACAGCTAAGAACACTGAAGCTTTCTTT. The chain is built from TRBV25-1 and TRBJ1-1, with D hard to call. V was pared by 3 bases and J by 1 base, with 12 bases between. Germline-derived CDR1 and CDR2 are MGHDK and SYGVNS. This CDR3 has 15 residues.

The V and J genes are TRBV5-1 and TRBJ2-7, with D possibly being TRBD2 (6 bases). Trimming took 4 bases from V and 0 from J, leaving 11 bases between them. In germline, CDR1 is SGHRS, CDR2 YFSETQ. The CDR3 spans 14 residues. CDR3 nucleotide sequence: TGCGCCAGCAGCGCCATAGCGGACTCCTACGAGCAGTACTTC. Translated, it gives CASSAIADSYEQYF.

The CDR3 is CASSAGTIYNEQFF. As DNA, the CDR3 is TGCGCCAGCAGTGCCGGGACTATATACAATGAGCAGTTCTTC. V and J are TRBV10-1 and TRBJ2-1; 7 bases fit TRBD2. Per germline, CDR1 WNHNN and CDR2 SYGVQD (reference sequence). The CDR3 has 14 amino acids. Germline trimming cut 4 bases from V and 4 bases from J; bases unmatched to any gene: 4.

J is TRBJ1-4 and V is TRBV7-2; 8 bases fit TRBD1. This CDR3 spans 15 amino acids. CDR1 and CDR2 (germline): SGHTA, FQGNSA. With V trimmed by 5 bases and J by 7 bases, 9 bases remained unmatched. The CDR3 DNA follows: TGTGCCAGCAGCGTGGCAGGGGGCGAAGGTGAAAAACTGTTTTTT. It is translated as CASSVAGGEGEKLFF.

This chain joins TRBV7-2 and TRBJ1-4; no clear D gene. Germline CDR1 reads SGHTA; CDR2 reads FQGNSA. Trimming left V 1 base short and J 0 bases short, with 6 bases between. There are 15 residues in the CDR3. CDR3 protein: CASSLDGPTNEKLFF. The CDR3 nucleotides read TGTGCCAGCAGCTTAGATGGCCCAACTAATGAAAAACTGTTTTTT.

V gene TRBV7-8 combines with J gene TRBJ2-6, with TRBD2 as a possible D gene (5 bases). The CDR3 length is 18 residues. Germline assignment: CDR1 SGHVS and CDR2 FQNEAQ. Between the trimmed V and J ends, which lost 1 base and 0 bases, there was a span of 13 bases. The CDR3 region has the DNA TGTGCCAGCAGCTTAGGCATGGACTTAAGCTCTGGGGCCAACGTCCTGACTTTC. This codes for CASSLGMDLSSGANVLTF.

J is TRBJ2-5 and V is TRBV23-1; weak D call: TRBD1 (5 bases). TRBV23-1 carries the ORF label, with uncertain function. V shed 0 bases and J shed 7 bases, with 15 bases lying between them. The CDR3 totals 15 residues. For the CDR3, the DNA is TGCGCCAGCAGTCAATCAAGGACATTTAAGGGGACCCAGTACTTC. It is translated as CASSQSRTFKGTQYF.